Listed here are 28 T cell receptor beta chains from one sample, sequenced in a study of shared clonotypes between healthy human individuals. CD45RO-negative cells were positively selected for CCR7, leaving out terminally differentiated effector memory CD45RA+ cells. Assay: immunoSEQ multiplex PCR; the TCRdb copy retains only in-frame clones and omits some. The table lists over 2 million clones, about 95% of them singletons. Sequencing was carried out using naive CD8+ T cells sorted from blood. These receptors all come from a man aged 18 to 29 in good health.

Remarks on this clone: This specimen includes other DNA sequences encoding the same CDR3. The chain links TRBV7-6 to TRBJ2-5; D is uncertain. The CDR3 totals 13 residues. Germline values: CDR1 SGHVS, CDR2 FNYEAQ. The germline V and J ends were trimmed by 1 base and 5 bases, with 8 bases remaining between them. DNA of the CDR3: TGTGCCAGCAGCTTAGGAGTGGAGGAGACCCAGTACTTC. Translation gives CASSLGVEETQYF.

The chain is built from TRBV9 and TRBJ2-1, with TRBD2 matching 10 bases. The germline CDR1 and CDR2 sequences are SGDLS and YYNGEE. J lost 7 bases, V lost 3 bases, and 4 bases had no gene match. This CDR3 is built from 14 residues. The CDR3 loop reads CASSASGSLNEQFF. CDR3 bases: TGTGCCAGCAGCGCTAGCGGGAGTTTGAATGAGCAGTTCTTC.

About this clone: Additional DNA sequences in this sample encode the identical CDR3. The chain combines TRBV9 with TRBJ2-7; the D call may be TRBD1 or TRBD2 (5 bases each). V was shortened by 3 bases and J by 3 bases, with 10 bases between the two germline ends. CDR3 length equals 13 residues. CDR1 SGDLS and CDR2 YYNGEE come from the germline V gene. CDR3 coding DNA: TGTGCCAGCAGCGCGGGACCACTCTACGAGCAGTACTTC. Amino acids: CASSAGPLYEQYF.

The chain carries TRBV27 and TRBJ2-5; TRBD1 aligns across 11 bases. Germline V lookup: CDR1 MNHEY, CDR2 SMNVEV (reference sequence). The V segment lost 2 bases and the J segment 1 base; nucleotides outside the gene matches: 6. The CDR3 has 17 amino acids. The CDR3 loop is CASSLEGQGAVQETQYF. CDR3 nucleotides: TGTGCCAGCAGTTTAGAAGGACAGGGGGCCGTCCAAGAGACCCAGTACTTC.

J is TRBJ1-1 and V is TRBV27; weak D call: TRBD1 (6 bases). Trimming removed 2 bases from V and 1 base from J, with 11 bases in between. This CDR3 comprises 15 residues. The germline V gene encodes CDR1 MNHEY and CDR2 SMNVEV (reference sequence). In DNA form, the CDR3 reads TGTGCCAGCAGTTTAAAGGGGGGGGCGAACACTGAAGCTTTCTTT. Translated, it gives CASSLKGGANTEAFF.

On this clone itself: At the DNA level, this CDR3 is encoded by other sequences in the same sample as well. The rearrangement uses TRBV27 and TRBJ1-6; D uncertain. Trimming shortened V by 4 bases and J by 7 bases, and 8 bases separated the two germline ends. The V gene's germline CDR1 is MNHEY and CDR2 SMNVEV (reference sequence). The CDR3 is made up of 13 amino acids. The CDR3 DNA is TGTGCCAGCAGTTCTGGGTACAATTCACCCCTCCACTTT. As protein: CASSSGYNSPLHF.

The chain employs TRBV29-1 and TRBJ1-5; D remains ambiguous. The CDR3 extends over 12 amino acids. From germline, CDR1 is SQVTM and CDR2 ANQGSEA. V gave up 6 bases and J gave up 1 base, with 7 bases separating them. The CDR3 DNA sequence: TGCAGCGTGCGCGAGAGCAATCAGCCCCAGCATTTT. Translation gives CSVRESNQPQHF.

The chain is built from TRBV27 and TRBJ2-1; 7 positions match TRBD2. Germline loops: CDR1 MNHEY, CDR2 SMNVEV (reference sequence). V lost 2 bases and J lost 9; bases outside the gene matches: 7. The length of the CDR3 is 14 residues. The CDR3 spells CASSLAGVQGEQFF. DNA of the CDR3: TGTGCCAGCAGTTTAGCGGGGGTGCAGGGTGAGCAGTTCTTC.

This chain joins TRBV27 and TRBJ2-3, with 7 bases matching TRBD2. This CDR3 is 14 amino acids long. V shed 0 bases and J 10 bases; nucleotides not matched to a gene: 7. CDR1 is MNHEY and CDR2 is SMNVEV in the germline V gene (reference sequence). The CDR3 DNA reads as TGTGCCAGCAGTTTATCGCACGGACTAGGGGCGCAGTATTTT. Translating it yields CASSLSHGLGAQYF.

The rearrangement joins TRBV7-9 to TRBJ2-1; D is possibly TRBD1 (5 bases). CDR1 and CDR2 from the germline V gene are SEHNR and FQNEAQ (reference sequence). V shed 5 bases and J shed 1 base, with 12 bases lying between them. The CDR3 loop spans 15 amino acids. CDR3 in amino acids: CASSADTPSYNEQFF. CDR3 nucleotides: TGTGCCAGCAGCGCGGACACGCCGTCCTACAATGAGCAGTTCTTC.

The chain uses TRBV7-8 and TRBJ1-5; 7 bases agree with TRBD1. The J segment lost 2 bases and the V segment lost 1 base, leaving 17 bases of the junction unmatched. Germline-derived CDR1 and CDR2 are SGHVS and FQNEAQ. The CDR3 length is 20 residues. CDR3 DNA sequence: TGTGCCAGCAGCTTAGTTGGGGGCGCGCAGGGGGATGTTGGCAATCAGCCCCAGCATTTT. Protein sequence: CASSLVGGAQGDVGNQPQHF.

DNA for the CDR3: TGTGCCAGCAGCTCCGAGACAGGGTGGGATGAGCAGTTCTTC. Protein: CASSSETGWDEQFF. The rearrangement links TRBV7-9 to TRBJ2-1; the match to TRBD1 covers 7 bases. Germline V lookup: CDR1 SEHNR, CDR2 FQNEAQ (reference sequence). The V and J ends lost 4 bases and 8 bases, in that order; junction bases with no gene match: 8. This CDR3 has 14 amino acids.

V gene TRBV5-1 combines with J gene TRBJ2-5; D might be TRBD1 or TRBD2, each matching 6 bases. The CDR3 spans 14 residues. V lost 4 bases, J lost 1 base, and 11 bases lay in between. Germline V gene sequence: CDR1 SGHRS, CDR2 YFSETQ. The DNA for the CDR3 is TGCGCCAGCAGCCGCGGGACATCCCAAGAGACCCAGTACTTC. As protein: CASSRGTSQETQYF. Variable domain in full (rest from reference TRBV5-1 and TRBJ2-5): KAGVTQTPRYLIKTRGQQVTLSCSPISGHRSVSWYQQTPGQGLQFLFEYFSETQRNKGNFPGRFSGRQFSNSRSEMNVSTLELGDSALYLCASSRGTSQETQYFGPGTRLLVL.

The V gene is TRBV6-5, the J gene TRBJ2-1; the match to TRBD1 covers 8 bases. CDR3 length: 15 amino acids. The V segment lost 6 bases and the J segment 8 bases; nucleotides outside the gene matches: 12. Germline V gene data show CDR1 as MNHEY and CDR2 as SVGAGI. As DNA, the CDR3 is TGTGCCAGCAGACCATCTGACTCAGGGGGCTATGAGCAGTTCTTC. It yields the protein CASRPSDSGGYEQFF.

This chain uses TRBV30 with TRBJ2-7; D call uncertain. The CDR3 runs to 13 residues. CDR1 GTSNPN and CDR2 SVGIG come from the germline V gene (reference sequence). V was shortened by 3 bases and J by 3 bases, with 12 bases between the two germline ends. CDR3: CAWRTRPLYEQYF. The CDR3 bases are TGTGCCTGGAGGACCAGGCCACTCTACGAGCAGTACTTC.

J is TRBJ1-5 and V is TRBV28, with D uncertain. The V end was cut by 6 bases, the J end by 7 bases, with 13 bases between. Germline-derived CDR1 and CDR2 are MDHEN and SYDVKM. The CDR3 is 13 residues long. In DNA, the CDR3 is TGTGCCAGCAGCCACCTTCTGGGGCAGCCCCAGCATTTT. This codes for CASSHLLGQPQHF.

The chain joins TRBV19 to TRBJ2-3, with TRBD1 matching over 8 bases. Germline loops: CDR1 LNHDA, CDR2 SQIVND (reference sequence). The CDR3 consists of 16 residues. With 4 bases clipped from V and 9 bases from J, the junction kept 15 bases outside the gene matches. DNA of the CDR3: TGTGCCAGTAGTACATCGACAGGGGTTTCTTCTTTGACGCAGTATTTT. Translating it yields CASSTSTGVSSLTQYF.

The rearrangement joins TRBV7-9 to TRBJ2-7; D is possibly TRBD1 (6 bases). In germline, CDR1 is SEHNR, CDR2 FQNEAQ (reference sequence). The CDR3 sequence is 13 residues long. Between the trimmed V and J ends, which lost 7 bases and 0 bases, there was a span of 10 bases. The CDR3 bases are TGTGCCAGCAACCCGGACAGCTCCTACGAGCAGTACTTC. This translates into CASNPDSSYEQYF.

CDR3 in amino acids: CASRGLAGGSTDTQYF. The CDR3 DNA follows: TGTGCCAGCAGAGGACTAGCGGGAGGGAGCACAGATACGCAGTATTTT. This sequence joins TRBV27 and TRBJ2-3, with TRBD2 matching 15 bases. The CDR3 is 16 amino acids. Germline V gene data show CDR1 as MNHEY and CDR2 as SMNVEV (reference sequence). V was clipped by 6 bases and J by 0 bases; unmatched bases: 1.

The V gene is TRBV28, the J gene TRBJ2-7, with 10 bases aligning to TRBD1. This CDR3 region has 17 residues. V trimming: 3 bases; J trimming: 5 bases; junction bases outside the gene matches: 13. Germline loops: CDR1 MDHEN, CDR2 SYDVKM. In nucleotides, the CDR3 is TGTGCCAGCAGTTTGCACAGGACCGGGACAGGGGTCCACGAGCAGTACTTC. Its translation is CASSLHRTGTGVHEQYF.

Regarding this clone: The sample contains more than one DNA sequence encoding this CDR3. The chain combines TRBV6-6 with TRBJ2-7, with D uncertain. The CDR3 totals 13 residues. The ends were cut back, 2 bases at V and 0 bases at J, with 5 bases in the middle. Germline V gene data show CDR1 as MNHNY and CDR2 as SVGAGI (reference sequence). CDR3 sequence (DNA): TGTGCCAGCAGTTACGCAGACTCCTACGAGCAGTACTTC. Translated, it gives CASSYADSYEQYF.

The chain combines TRBV15 with TRBJ1-4, with D hard to call. The CDR3 runs to 14 residues. Trimming shortened V by 1 base and J by 5 bases, and 8 bases separated the two germline ends. Germline V gene sequence: CDR1 LNHNV, CDR2 YYDKDF (reference sequence). CDR3 protein: CATSRVVGNEKLFF. CDR3 sequence (DNA): TGTGCCACCAGCAGAGTCGTGGGGAATGAAAAACTGTTTTTT.

This clone occurred once. The rearrangement uses TRBV2 and TRBJ2-1, with a tentative D call TRBD1 (6 bases). Trimming cost V 0 bases and J 2 bases, with 11 bases left between them. CDR1 SNHLY and CDR2 FYNNEI come from the germline V gene. The CDR3 runs to 16 residues. The CDR3 here is CASSEAAGVPYNEQFF. CDR3 sequence (DNA): TGTGCCAGCAGTGAAGCCGCAGGGGTCCCCTACAATGAGCAGTTCTTC.

This clone was recorded once. The chain combines TRBV5-4 with TRBJ1-2; TRBD1 might be the D (5 bases). Germline lookup yields CDR1 SGHNT and CDR2 YYREEE (reference sequence). Deletions cut 3 bases from V and 7 bases from J, with 22 bases between. This CDR3 comprises 16 residues. CDR3 sequence: CASSSQVGTRAGGYTF. Written as DNA, the CDR3 is TGTGCCAGCAGCTCCCAGGTTGGGACCCGAGCGGGTGGCTACACCTTC.

To note about this clone: The sample has other DNA sequences that encode this CDR3 too. CDR3 amino acids: CASSVEDSPTDTQYF. CDR3 nucleotide sequence: TGTGCCAGCAGCGTAGAGGACAGCCCCACAGATACGCAGTATTTT. The chain has TRBV9 and TRBJ2-3, with TRBD1 as a possible D gene (6 bases). The CDR3 has 15 residues. The ends were cut back, 0 bases at V and 2 bases at J, with 10 bases in the middle. CDR1 and CDR2 from the germline V gene are SGDLS and YYNGEE.

This chain connects TRBV6-6 to TRBJ2-7; 7 nucleotides match TRBD2. CDR1 is MNHNY and CDR2 is SVGAGI in the germline V gene (reference sequence). Unmatched junction bases numbered 10, after V lost 1 base and J lost 4 bases. This CDR3 comprises 16 residues. This chain's CDR3 is CASSYYRGSGEYEQYF. The CDR3, as DNA: TGTGCCAGCAGTTACTATCGGGGCAGCGGGGAATACGAGCAGTACTTC.

This clone is a singleton in its sample. The chain has TRBV7-9 and TRBJ2-7, with TRBD2 as a possible D gene (6 bases). The CDR3 has 15 amino acids. V shed 4 bases and J shed 3 bases, with 16 bases lying between them. The germline V gene has CDR1 SEHNR and CDR2 FQNEAQ (reference sequence). DNA of the CDR3: TGTGCCAGCAGCTCATCCGGGACGGACTACTACGAGCAGTACTTC. The encoded protein is CASSSSGTDYYEQYF.

The J gene is TRBJ1-2, the V gene TRBV20-1; D call uncertain. From germline, CDR1 is DFQATT and CDR2 SNEGSKA (reference sequence). Trimming took 4 bases from V and 4 from J, leaving 4 bases between them. This CDR3 has 10 amino acids. This CDR3 is CSATGYGYTF. CDR3 DNA: TGCAGTGCTACAGGCTATGGCTACACCTTC.